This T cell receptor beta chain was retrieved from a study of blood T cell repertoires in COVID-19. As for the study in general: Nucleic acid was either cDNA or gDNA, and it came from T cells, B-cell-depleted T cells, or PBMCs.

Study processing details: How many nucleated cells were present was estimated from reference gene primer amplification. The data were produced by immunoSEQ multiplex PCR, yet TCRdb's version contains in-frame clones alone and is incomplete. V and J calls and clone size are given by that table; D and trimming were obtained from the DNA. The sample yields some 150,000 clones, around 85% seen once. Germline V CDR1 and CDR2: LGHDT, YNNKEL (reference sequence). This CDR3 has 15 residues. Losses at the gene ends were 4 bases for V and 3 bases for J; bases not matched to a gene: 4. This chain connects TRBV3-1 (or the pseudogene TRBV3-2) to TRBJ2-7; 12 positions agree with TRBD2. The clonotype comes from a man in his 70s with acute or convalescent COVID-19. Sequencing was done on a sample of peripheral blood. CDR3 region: CASSPQLAGGYEQYF. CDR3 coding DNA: TGTGCCAGCAGCCCGCAACTAGCGGGAGGCTACGAGCAGTACTTC.